These T cell receptor beta chains were read from a single sample in a study of OX40 agonist ivuxolimab in advanced cancers. Sequencing used immunoSEQ multiplex PCR; TCRdb keeps in-frame clones, though not all of them. The data contain around 83,000 clones, around nine tenths of them singletons. This specimen consisted of CD4+ or CD8+ T cells sorted from blood, obtained in a trial of the OX40 agonist ivuxolimab. Every receptor here comes from an adult with an advanced solid tumor such as melanoma, head and neck, liver or kidney cancer. The CDR3 runs from the conserved cysteine through the conserved F or W. Each record gives: V gene, clone size, D gene, J gene, CDR3 protein, CDR3 DNA. D genes are given only for firm matches. Size tells how often a clone was seen (once, few, many) or the class of an expanded clone, and some rows leave it out.

>TRBV2|.|.|TRBJ2-7
CASSEQGGEQYF
TGTGCTAGCAGTGAACAGGGTGGCGAGCAGTACTTC
>TRBV6-6|.|.|TRBJ2-2
CASNSHGGELFF
TGTGCCAGCAACTCCCACGGCGGGGAGCTGTTTTTT
>TRBV18|once|.|TRBJ1-5
CASSAYPGQGKANQPQHF
TGTGCCAGCTCAGCATATCCGGGGCAGGGTAAAGCCAATCAGCCCCAGCATTTT
>TRBV30|once|TRBD1|TRBJ2-6
CAWRTGQTSGANVLTF
TGTGCCTGGAGGACAGGGCAGACCTCTGGGGCCAACGTCCTGACTTTC
>TRBV11-2|.|TRBD1|TRBJ2-7
CASSSDRVYPYEQYF
TGTGCCAGCAGCTCGGACAGGGTGTATCCCTACGAGCAGTACTTC
>TRBV19|.|.|TRBJ2-7
CASSWRGTYEQYF
TGTGCCAGTAGCTGGCGGGGCACTTACGAGCAGTACTTC
>TRBV4-1|few|TRBD2|TRBJ2-1
CASSHPGLAGDYEQFF
TGCGCCAGCAGCCACCCGGGACTAGCGGGAGATTATGAGCAGTTCTTC
>TRBV5-1|.|TRBD1|TRBJ2-7
CASSLMGQGYEQYF
TGCGCCAGCAGCTTGATGGGACAGGGGTACGAGCAGTACTTC
>TRBV29-1|.|.|TRBJ2-1
CSVGFDGKNEQFF
TGCAGCGTTGGCTTTGATGGGAAGAATGAGCAGTTCTTC
>TRBV7-9|few|TRBD1|TRBJ1-2
CASSLARDSDGYTF
TGTGCCAGCAGCTTAGCCCGGGACAGTGATGGCTACACCTTC
>TRBV5-1|.|TRBD2|TRBJ2-1
CASSLAGSSYNEQFF
TGCGCCAGCTCCTTAGCGGGTAGCTCCTACAATGAGCAGTTCTTC
>TRBV18|.|TRBD2|TRBJ2-3
CASSLTGTSGIHTQYF
TGTGCCAGCTCACTTACCGGGACTAGCGGGATACATACGCAGTATTTT
>TRBV5-4|.|TRBD1|TRBJ1-3
CASSQDRGNTIYF
TGTGCCAGCAGCCAGGACAGGGGAAACACCATATATTTT
>TRBV6-5|.|.|TRBJ1-1
CASSYLRGTEAFF
TGTGCCAGCAGTTACTTGCGGGGCACTGAAGCTTTCTTT
>TRBV4-1|.|.|TRBJ1-3
CASSQGFLSGSHTIYF
TGCGCCAGCAGCCAAGGTTTTCTCTCAGGGTCCCACACCATATATTTT
>TRBV27|once|TRBD2|TRBJ2-7
CASSPRLAGNYEQYF
TGTGCCAGCAGTCCCAGACTAGCGGGAAACTACGAGCAGTACTTC
>TRBV7-9|.|.|TRBJ2-1
CASSRSPRNEQFF
TGTGCCAGCAGCCGTAGCCCGCGGAATGAGCAGTTCTTC
>TRBV6-1|.|.|TRBJ2-3
CASSDPSTDTQYF
TGTGCCAGCAGTGACCCTAGCACAGATACGCAGTATTTT
>TRBV5-1|.|.|TRBJ1-1
CASSPVGAQSYMNTEAFF
TGCGCCAGCAGCCCGGTCGGGGCCCAGAGTTATATGAACACTGAAGCTTTCTTT
>TRBV28|.|.|TRBJ1-5
CASSAPTGSNQPQHF
TGTGCCAGCAGTGCCCCAACAGGGAGCAATCAGCCCCAGCATTTT
>TRBV4-2|once|.|TRBJ1-4
CASTRGPGDEKLFF
TGTGCCAGCACCCGGGGCCCGGGAGATGAAAAACTGTTTTTT
>TRBV30|.|.|TRBJ1-5
CAWNPNSNQPQHF
TGTGCCTGGAATCCGAATAGCAATCAGCCCCAGCATTTT
>TRBV6-1|.|TRBD2|TRBJ2-3
CASSESSGATDTQYF
TGTGCCAGCAGTGAAAGTAGCGGGGCGACAGATACGCAGTATTTT
>TRBV7-9|.|.|TRBJ2-3
CASTTEPRDTQYF
TGTGCCAGCACGACGGAACCGAGGGATACGCAGTATTTT
>TRBV7-2|.|.|TRBJ1-1
CASSLIVGTEAFF
TGTGCCAGCAGCTTAATAGTGGGCACTGAAGCTTTCTTT
>TRBV5-4|.|.|TRBJ1-2
CASSTDNYGYTF
TGTGCCAGCAGCACAGATAACTATGGCTACACCTTC
>TRBV2|.|.|TRBJ2-2
CASSGPGANTGELFF
TGTGCCAGCAGTGGGCCAGGAGCGAACACCGGGGAGCTGTTTTTT
>TRBV10-2|.|.|TRBJ2-5
CASGLSAGETQYF
TGCGCCAGCGGCCTTAGTGCCGGGGAGACCCAGTACTTC
>TRBV28|.|TRBD2|TRBJ2-7
CASSLGPSGSSGQYF
TGTGCCAGCAGTTTAGGTCCTAGCGGGAGTTCAGGGCAGTACTTC
>TRBV12-5|.|TRBD1|TRBJ1-2
CASGLAGTGGPGYTF
TGTGCTAGTGGTTTGGCCGGGACAGGAGGTCCTGGCTACACCTTC
>TRBV30|.|TRBD1|TRBJ2-5
CAWTSGTGERRGPRRETQYF
TGTGCCTGGACCTCCGGGACAGGGGAACGAAGGGGGCCGAGGAGGGAGACCCAGTACTTC
>TRBV6-1|.|.|TRBJ1-6
CASIGPNSYNSPLHF
TGTGCCAGCATAGGACCAAACTCCTATAATTCACCCCTCCACTTT
>TRBV4-1|once|TRBD1|TRBJ1-4
CASSPLGQGGEKLFF
TGCGCCAGCAGCCCCCTGGGACAGGGAGGGGAAAAACTGTTTTTT
>TRBV28|.|TRBD1|TRBJ1-4
CASSVQQGANEKLFF
TGTGCCAGCAGTGTCCAACAGGGGGCTAATGAAAAACTGTTTTTT
>TRBV7-3|.|TRBD1|TRBJ2-3
CASSSSTGLDTQYF
TGTGCCAGCAGCTCCTCGACAGGGTTGGATACGCAGTATTTT
>TRBV2|few|TRBD1|TRBJ2-2
CASRGTGGAGELFF
TGTGCCAGCAGAGGGACAGGGGGAGCCGGGGAGCTGTTTTTT
>TRBV11-2|.|.|TRBJ2-5
CASSSGERGTQYF
TGTGCCAGCAGCTCCGGGGAACGAGGGACCCAGTACTTC
>TRBV10-3|.|TRBD1|TRBJ1-3
CAISVSGQGGYLSGNTIYF
TGTGCCATCAGTGTCTCTGGACAGGGAGGCTACCTCTCTGGAAACACCATATATTTT
>TRBV5-4|.|TRBD1|TRBJ2-3
CASSWTGGFLDTQYF
TGTGCCAGCAGCTGGACAGGGGGCTTCCTAGATACGCAGTATTTT
>TRBV7-9|.|.|TRBJ1-3
CASSPRSLGNTIYF
TGTGCCAGCAGCCCCCGGAGTCTGGGAAACACCATATATTTT
>TRBV18|.|TRBD2|TRBJ2-1
CASSPLLAGGVYNEQFF
TGTGCCAGCTCACCACTACTAGCGGGGGGGGTATACAATGAGCAGTTCTTC
>TRBV6-1|.|TRBD2|TRBJ2-7
CASSEPTSGEYF
TGTGCCAGCAGTGAACCAACTAGCGGCGAGTACTTC
>TRBV7-2|.|.|TRBJ2-3
CASSQGWPDTQYF
TGTGCCAGCAGCCAGGGCTGGCCCGATACGCAGTATTTT
>TRBV18|.|TRBD1|TRBJ2-7
CASSRRDSAYEQYF
TGTGCCAGCTCTCGCCGGGACAGTGCCTACGAGCAGTACTTC
>TRBV5-1|.|TRBD1|TRBJ2-7
CASSNRTGSSYEQYF
TGCGCCAGCAGCAATAGGACAGGGAGTTCCTACGAGCAGTACTTC
>TRBV28|.|.|TRBJ2-7
CASSSRDGVGSYEQYF
TGTGCCAGCAGTTCCCGTGACGGAGTAGGCTCCTACGAGCAGTACTTC
>TRBV7-9|.|TRBD2|TRBJ2-7
CASSPRGGGRASEQYF
TGTGCCAGCAGCCCCCGGGGGGGCGGGAGGGCCTCCGAGCAGTACTTC
>TRBV29-1|.|TRBD1|TRBJ2-3
CSVDRGQGTDTQYF
TGCAGCGTCGATCGGGGACAGGGTACAGATACGCAGTATTTT
>TRBV18|.|.|TRBJ1-4
CASSPGQANEKLFF
TGTGCCAGCTCACCAGGGCAGGCTAATGAAAAACTGTTTTTT
>TRBV4-3|.|TRBD1|TRBJ2-6
CASSQDSTGNSGANVLTF
TGCGCCAGCAGCCAAGACTCGACAGGGAACTCTGGGGCCAACGTCCTGACTTTC
>TRBV7-9|.|TRBD1|TRBJ2-7
CASSLRSGGDEQYF
TGTGCCAGCAGCTTAAGGTCAGGGGGCGACGAGCAGTACTTC